The text below deals with one T cell receptor beta chain. The antigen it recognizes is unknown. No much larger clonotype is one base removed from it; base qualities were not supplied. The same CDR3 arises from other DNA sequences in this sample as well. The library came from the immunoSEQ multiplex PCR assay. RNA was extracted from all samples and reverse transcribed into cDNA as template for TCR sequencing. SuperScript III was used to make first-strand cDNA, primed with a 2:1 mix of oligo-dT and random hexamers. Amplification bias was assessed with a synthetic immune receptor repertoire, and residual bias was removed computationally. From the authors' description of their analysis: Raw reads were preprocessed to remove errors, and CDR3 was defined according to IMGT conventions as the region from the conserved cysteine to phenylalanine. Clonality was calculated as 1 minus Shannon entropy normalized by log2 of the number of productive unique TCRs. CD4 or CD8 identity of scalp clones was inferred by cross-referencing scalp TCRbeta sequences with sorted blood CD4 and CD8 repertoires. What TCRdb holds here is the immuneACCESS table cut down to in-frame rearrangements. Part of the clones is not present; checked against another copy, under half of the missing clones reflect an unresolved V gene, and the others are unexplained. V and J calls and clone size follow that table, whereas D and trimming were derived from the DNA. The sample table records 120,000 or so clones; roughly 58% of these occur just once. The ten largest clones add up to 25% to 35% of the sample.

From a lookup of the germline V gene, CDR1 and CDR2 are MDHEN and SYDVKM. The CDR3 contains 14 residues, cysteine and phenylalanine counted. The kept DNA is CDR3 alone, 42 bases in frame from the first base. The V end gives up 6 bases and the J end 5 bases, leaving 7 bases in the junction not matched to a gene. Reading the label with the study, this specimen's time point is: around 4 weeks on oral tofacitinib. The treatment or condition label corresponds to: oral pan-JAK inhibitor, 5-10 mg twice daily. Lesional scalp punch biopsies and peripheral blood were obtained from alopecia areata patients. PBMCs were separated by density centrifugation and stained for CD3, CD4 and CD8, after which CD4+ and CD8+ T cells were sorted on a FACSAria. This entry belongs to a study of CD8+ T cells in alopecia areata (dated by TCRdb to the late 2010s). As for the study more broadly: Treated patients were enrolled in an open-label pilot trial of oral tofacitinib, 5 to 10 mg twice daily, for moderate-to-severe alopecia areata. Biopsies were taken from tofacitinib-treated patients at baseline and at 4 and 24 weeks of treatment, and a later scalp biopsy was taken in several of the tofacitinib-treated patients. In treated patients, disease severity was measured using the SALT score, which gives the percentage of scalp surface area affected. TCRbeta CDR3 regions were amplified by immunoSEQ multiplex PCR with 35 Vbeta forward and 13 Jbeta reverse primers. In humans, TCRbeta sequencing was performed on scalp tissue and on sorted CD4+ and CD8+ peripheral blood T cells from healthy controls and from patients with patchy or totalis/universalis alopecia areata. Tofacitinib was administered for 6 to 18 months, and 6 months of follow-up off drug were then conducted to assess delayed response and recurrence. To study T cell clonal expansion in alopecia areata, the researchers applied high-throughput TCRbeta sequencing to both the C3H/HeJ mouse model and human patients. The RNA source kit depended on sample type: the PAXgene miRNA kit for fixed scalp, the miRNeasy kit for PBMCs, and the RNeasy kit for mouse skin. Scalp clonality was compared among normal scalp (n=4), patchy alopecia areata scalp (n=8), and alopecia totalis/universalis scalp (n=8). Beyond this particular receptor, the publication reports: Compared with normal scalp, lesional scalp had higher clonality and more expanded CD8+ clones, particularly in alopecia totalis/universalis, a pattern that suggests antigenic drive. Because the treated cohort was small and had only one nonresponder, larger studies are needed to examine links between baseline CD8+ expansion and response. Many expanded lesional clones persisted in scalp and blood during tofacitinib treatment, which may partly explain relapse after stopping treatment. Scalp clonality and the number of expanded CD8+ clones among the top 100 scalp clones were significantly decreased by tofacitinib. Resident alphabeta T cells in normal human skin are also sequenced, complicating scalp TCR repertoire analysis, unlike mouse skin dominated by gammadelta T cells. Compared with mice, TCR sequences shared between patients were less clear, possibly partly because of HLA diversity across the patient population.

The rearranged chain carries TRBV28 and TRBJ2-5; the central 9 bases match TRBD1. The TCR sequence derives from a human donor with alopecia areata. The sample here was CD8+ T cells sorted from blood, taken at week 4, from a patient treated with tofacitinib. The DNA sequence is as follows: TGTGCCAGCAGCCCACAGGGGGCAGGGGAGACCCAGTACTTC. Its protein product is CASSPQGAGETQYF.